The sequence of this TCR beta chain was determined in a study of shared clonotypes between healthy human individuals. Whole-study results and caveats: Clonotypes which were not shared had lower generation probabilities than clonotypes that all four donors shared. Sampling included only blood; tissue repertoires likely differ.

Concerning this clone: The antigen remains unidentified.

Running of the assay took place at deep level. Assay: immunoSEQ multiplex PCR; the TCRdb copy retains only in-frame clones and omits some. The table records some 2,100,000 clones, 85% to 95% of them present only once. The CDR3 length is 15 residues. V lost 6 bases and J lost 4; bases outside the gene matches: 9. The germline CDR1 and CDR2 sequences are KGHSH and LQKENI. Positive CCR7 selection of CD45RO-negative cells yielded the naive CD8 cells, and terminally differentiated effector memory CD45RA+ cells were excluded. V is TRBV18 and J is TRBJ1-5; 7 positions match TRBD1. The sample taken for sequencing was naive CD8+ T cells from PBMCs. This TCR came from a man aged 18 to 30 in good health. Some clones in this sample may be carry-over from other donors' samples. CDR3 bases: TGTGCCAGCTCGGAACAGAGGGACAGAAATCAGCCCCAGCATTTT. Encoded protein: CASSEQRDRNQPQHF.